The T cell receptor beta chain under discussion was sequenced for a study of blood T cell repertoires in COVID-19. Turning to this clone: The same CDR3 arises from other DNA sequences in this sample as well.

The trim removed 0 bases at V and 3 bases at J, leaving 3 bases unmatched. The CDR3 runs to 15 residues. Germline CDR1 and CDR2: SGHRS and YFSETQ. Original processing notes: Amplification with reference gene primers provided the estimates of nucleated cell counts. Clones were sequenced by immunoSEQ multiplex PCR, and TCRdb holds only the in-frame ones, with some missing. That table supplies the V and J calls and clone size; D and trimming were determined from the DNA. The table shows 75,000 to 80,000 clones, with 80% to 90% occurring only once. The TCR originated in a woman aged 55-75 years with acute or convalescent COVID-19. This chain connects TRBV5-1 to TRBJ2-1; TRBD1 matches at 7 bases. The sample taken for sequencing was peripheral blood. CDR3 in amino acids: CASSLGQGGYNEQFF. CDR3 nucleotides: TGCGCCAGCAGCTTGGGACAGGGTGGCTACAATGAGCAGTTCTTC.